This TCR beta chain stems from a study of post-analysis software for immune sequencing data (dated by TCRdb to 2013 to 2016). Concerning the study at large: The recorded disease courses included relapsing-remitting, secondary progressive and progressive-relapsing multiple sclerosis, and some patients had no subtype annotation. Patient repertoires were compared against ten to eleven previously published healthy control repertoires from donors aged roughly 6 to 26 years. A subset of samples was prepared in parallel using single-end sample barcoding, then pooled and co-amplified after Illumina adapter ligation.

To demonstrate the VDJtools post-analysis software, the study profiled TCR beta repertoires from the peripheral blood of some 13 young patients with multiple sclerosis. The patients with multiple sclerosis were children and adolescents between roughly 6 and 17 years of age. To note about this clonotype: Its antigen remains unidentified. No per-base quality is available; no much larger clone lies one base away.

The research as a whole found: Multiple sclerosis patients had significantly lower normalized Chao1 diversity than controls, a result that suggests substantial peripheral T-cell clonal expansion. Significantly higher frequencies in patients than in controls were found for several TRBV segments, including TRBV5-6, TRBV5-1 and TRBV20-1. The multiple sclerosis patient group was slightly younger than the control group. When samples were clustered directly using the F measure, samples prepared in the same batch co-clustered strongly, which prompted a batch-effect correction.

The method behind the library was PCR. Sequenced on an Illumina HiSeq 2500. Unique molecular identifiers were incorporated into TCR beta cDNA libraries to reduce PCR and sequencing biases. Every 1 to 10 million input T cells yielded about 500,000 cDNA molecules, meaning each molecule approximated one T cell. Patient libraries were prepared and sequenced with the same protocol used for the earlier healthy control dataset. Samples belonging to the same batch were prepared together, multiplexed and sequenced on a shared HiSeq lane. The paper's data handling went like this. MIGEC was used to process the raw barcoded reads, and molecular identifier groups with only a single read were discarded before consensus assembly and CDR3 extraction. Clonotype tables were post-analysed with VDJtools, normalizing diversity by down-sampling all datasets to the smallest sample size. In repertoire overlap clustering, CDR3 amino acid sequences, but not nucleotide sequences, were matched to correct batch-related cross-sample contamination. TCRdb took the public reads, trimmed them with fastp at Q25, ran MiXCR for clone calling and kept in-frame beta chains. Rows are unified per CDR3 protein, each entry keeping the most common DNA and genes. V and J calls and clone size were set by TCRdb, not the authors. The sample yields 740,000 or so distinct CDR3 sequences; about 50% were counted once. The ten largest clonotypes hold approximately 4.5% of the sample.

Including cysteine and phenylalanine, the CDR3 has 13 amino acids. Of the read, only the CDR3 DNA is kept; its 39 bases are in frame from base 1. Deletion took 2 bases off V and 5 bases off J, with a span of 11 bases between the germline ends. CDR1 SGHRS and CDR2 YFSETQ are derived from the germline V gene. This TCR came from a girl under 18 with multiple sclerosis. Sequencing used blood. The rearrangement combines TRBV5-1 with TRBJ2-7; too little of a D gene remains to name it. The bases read TGCGCCAGCAGCTTTACCGGTGGGGACGAGCAGTACTTC. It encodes CASSFTGGDEQYF.